Listed here are 5 T cell receptor beta chains from one sample, sequenced in a study of beta chain bispecific antibodies for T cell cancers. General study results and limits: In these mixed samples, most targeted TRBV reads derived from the leukemia cell line.

Their target antigens are unknown. MiXCR was run by TCRdb on the 5' RACE reads, yielding one entry per CDR3 protein. Of 15,000 to 20,000 distinct CDR3 sequences listed, 2.1% are singletons. T cells were expanded from blood mononuclear cells for about 3 days with anti-CD3 OKT3 or CD3/CD28 beads. Sequenced input: healthy donor T cells cultured with leukemia cells. Receptor source: a human donor in good health. Some clones in this sample may be carry-over from other donors' samples.

This clonotype came up a few times. The chain carries TRBV19 and TRBJ2-7; a possible D gene is TRBD1 (7 bases). The germline gives CDR1 LNHDA, CDR2 SQIVND (reference sequence). V was pared by 5 bases and J by 2 bases, with 13 bases between. The CDR3 totals 14 residues. In DNA, the CDR3 is TGTGCCAGTAGTCCCGCAGGGGGGACCTACGAGCAGTACTTC. It translates to CASSPAGGTYEQYF.

This clonotype was counted many times. The chain recombines TRBV20-1 with TRBJ2-3, with D unclear. In germline, CDR1 is DFQATT, CDR2 SNEGSKA (reference sequence). This CDR3 has 13 amino acids. This chain's CDR3 is CRAPRASTDTQYF. CDR3 DNA: TGCAGGGCCCCCCGCGCGTCCACAGATACGCAGTATTTT.

This clonotype has ten or more counts. The V and J genes are TRBV30 and TRBJ2-7; 10 positions agree with TRBD1. Trimming took 2 bases from V and 2 from J; bases not matched to a gene: 3. The CDR3 consists of 14 residues. From germline, CDR1 is GTSNPN and CDR2 SVGIG (reference sequence). The CDR3 nucleotides read TGTGCCTGGAGTACCGGACAGGGGGCCTACGAGCAGTACTTC. The encoded protein is CAWSTGQGAYEQYF.

The chain is built from TRBV7-9 and TRBJ2-1; no definite D call. The CDR3 is 13 amino acids. Germline CDR1 and CDR2: SEHNR and FQNEAQ (reference sequence). Trimming shortened V by 5 bases and J by 5 bases, and 10 bases separated the two germline ends. The CDR3 sequence: CASSVVSDNEQFF. The CDR3 DNA is TGTGCCAGCAGCGTGGTTTCAGACAATGAGCAGTTCTTC.

This clonotype was recorded at least ten times. The chain carries TRBV28 and TRBJ2-7, with D possibly called TRBD1 or TRBD2 (5 bases each). CDR3 length equals 13 residues. V lost 5 bases and J lost 6, with 14 bases in between. Germline loops: CDR1 MDHEN, CDR2 SYDVKM. The CDR3 here is CASSPGYGGEQYF. DNA for the CDR3: TGTGCCAGCAGTCCCGGTTATGGGGGCGAGCAGTACTTC.